Detailed here is one TCR beta chain. Its target is unknown. This sample was included in a study of cytomegalovirus exposure and HLA in healthy donors. Study results and limitations: Sequencing depth across donors, presence/absence analyses assumed, was roughly uniform.

Vbeta (60) and Jbeta (13) primers were used in the PCR. Assay used: immunoSEQ multiplex PCR; TCRdb lists only in-frame clones, some missing. The table has roughly 80,000 clones, around three quarters seen once. Germline lookup yields CDR1 SGHTA and CDR2 FQGTGA. The CDR3 contains 11 residues. V was clipped by 4 bases and J by 6 bases, with 5 bases between them. This receptor was identified in a man aged 40-49 years in good health and CMV-seronegative. The chain uses TRBV7-3 and TRBJ2-3, with no clear D. Sequencing input: PBMCs. Here the CDR3 reads CASSSSDTQYF. In DNA form, the CDR3 reads TGTGCCAGCAGCTCCTCCGATACGCAGTATTTT. The full variable domain, with the rest looked up from reference TRBV7-3 and TRBJ2-3, is GAGVSQTPSNKVTEKGKYVELRCDPISGHTALYWYRQSLGQGPEFLIYFQGTGAADDSGLPNDRFFAVRPEGSVSTLKIQRTERGDSAVYLCASSSSDTQYFGPGTRLTVL.